This is a list of T cell receptor beta chains from one sample in a study of T cells in localized non-small cell lung cancer. Method: immunoSEQ multiplex PCR; TCRdb's copy keeps in-frame clones and lacks some. The sample gives some 85,000 clones, over 70% of which show up once; 15% to 20% is in the top ten. This specimen consisted of PBMCs, obtained before any cancer treatment. The receptors here all came from a man aged 40-75 years with stage II squamous cell lung carcinoma. Both conserved end residues are part of each CDR3. The order of the fields is V gene, J gene, D gene, clone size, CDR3 protein, CDR3 DNA. D genes are given only for firm matches. Where a row states a size, it is once, few, many or the class of an expanded clone; other rows omit it.

TRBV28,TRBJ2-1,-,once,CASSSNGAYNEQFF,TGTGCCAGCAGTTCAAACGGGGCTTACAATGAGCAGTTCTTC
TRBV11-3,TRBJ2-2,TRBD1,-,CASRLNVGTEVAGELFF,TGTGCCAGCAGATTAAACGTGGGGACAGAAGTGGCCGGGGAGCTGTTTTTT
TRBV7-9,TRBJ1-2,-,-,CASSLAGSSYTF,TGTGCCAGCAGCTTAGCGGGCAGCAGCTACACCTTC
TRBV6-5,TRBJ1-6,-,few,CASSYSDQTAPLHF,TGTGCCAGCAGTTACTCCGACCAAACCGCACCCCTCCACTTT
TRBV30,TRBJ1-1,-,-,CAWSVSRFNTEAFF,TGTGCCTGGAGTGTTAGCAGATTCAACACTGAAGCTTTCTTT
TRBV6-1,TRBJ1-6,TRBD1,-,CASSGGTGLEPLHF,TGTGCCAGCAGTGGGGGGACAGGCCTAGAACCCCTCCACTTT
TRBV5-1,TRBJ2-5,TRBD1,-,CASSSGGPETQYF,TGCGCCAGCAGCTCAGGGGGCCCAGAGACCCAGTACTTC
TRBV29-1,TRBJ1-1,-,once,CSVEDHGLGNTEAFF,TGCAGCGTTGAAGATCATGGTCTTGGGAACACTGAAGCTTTCTTT
TRBV7-9,TRBJ1-2,TRBD1,-,CASSSDRAYGYTF,TGTGCCAGCAGCTCCGACAGGGCCTATGGCTACACCTTC
TRBV6-6,TRBJ2-7,-,-,CASSYEAGLGEQYF,TGTGCCAGCAGTTACGAAGCAGGTCTAGGCGAGCAGTACTTC
TRBV7-8,TRBJ2-7,-,-,CASSPFQESYEQYF,TGTGCCAGCAGCCCCTTTCAGGAGTCCTACGAGCAGTACTTC
TRBV11-2,TRBJ1-2,-,-,CASSFRGGYTF,TGTGCCAGCAGCTTTAGGGGAGGCTACACCTTC
TRBV28,TRBJ2-7,-,hyperexpanded,CASSPGVNEQYF,TGTGCCAGCAGTCCGGGGGTTAACGAGCAGTACTTC
TRBV5-4,TRBJ2-1,TRBD2,-,CASLMSGRVDEQFF,TGTGCCAGCCTGATGAGCGGGAGGGTCGATGAGCAGTTCTTC
TRBV5-6,TRBJ2-7,-,many,CASSLGVTRAYEQYF,TGTGCCAGCAGCTTGGGGGTGACTAGGGCCTACGAGCAGTACTTC
TRBV6-1,TRBJ2-2,-,-,CASSEIPSGELFF,TGTGCCAGCAGTGAAATCCCATCTGGGGAGCTGTTTTTT
TRBV27,TRBJ1-5,-,-,CASSLSGSGNQPQHF,TGTGCCAGCAGTTTATCGGGAAGCGGCAATCAGCCCCAGCATTTT
TRBV7-3,TRBJ2-3,TRBD2,-,CASSLMGGTDTQYF,TGTGCCAGCAGCTTAATGGGGGGGACAGATACGCAGTATTTT
TRBV27,TRBJ1-2,-,-,CASSTHGRPHYGYTF,TGTGCCAGCAGTACCCATGGCAGGCCGCATTATGGCTACACCTTC
TRBV5-1,TRBJ1-3,-,once,CASSWQGLSGNTIYF,TGCGCCAGCAGCTGGCAGGGGCTCTCTGGAAACACCATATATTTT
TRBV7-9,TRBJ1-1,-,once,CASSRGYTEAFF,TGTGCCAGCAGCAGGGGGTATACTGAAGCTTTCTTT
TRBV4-1,TRBJ2-2,TRBD2,-,CASSRAGRNTGELFF,TGCGCCAGCAGCAGAGCGGGGAGAAACACCGGGGAGCTGTTTTTT
TRBV28,TRBJ1-5,-,-,CASSPSTGLGDSNQPQHF,TGTGCCAGCAGCCCATCCACAGGGCTGGGGGATAGCAATCAGCCCCAGCATTTT
TRBV7-2,TRBJ2-3,TRBD2,-,CASRSRRAGGSADTQYF,TGTGCCAGCAGATCCCGTCGCGCGGGAGGGAGCGCAGATACGCAGTATTTT
TRBV4-2,TRBJ1-2,-,-,CASSQEVRGEAGYTF,TGTGCCAGCAGCCAAGAGGTGAGGGGCGAGGCTGGCTACACCTTC
TRBV23-1,TRBJ2-2,-,-,CASSQSAQGTVNTGELFF,TGCGCCAGCAGTCAATCGGCCCAGGGAACGGTGAACACCGGGGAGCTGTTTTTT
TRBV30,TRBJ2-3,-,once,CAWSVQNTDTQYF,TGTGCCTGGAGTGTACAGAACACAGATACGCAGTATTTT
TRBV7-3,TRBJ1-2,-,-,CASSPDPTGGYTF,TGTGCCAGCAGCCCCGACCCGACGGGGGGCTACACCTTC
TRBV5-1,TRBJ1-3,-,once,CASSLANRPSGNTIYF,TGCGCCAGCAGCTTGGCCAACAGACCCTCTGGAAACACCATATATTTT
TRBV6-1,TRBJ1-2,-,many,CASSEGEGTIYGYTF,TGTGCCAGCAGTGAGGGAGAGGGAACGATCTATGGCTACACCTTC
TRBV7-6,TRBJ1-1,-,-,CASSLGGGSTEAFF,TGTGCCAGCAGCTTAGGGGGAGGGAGCACTGAAGCTTTCTTT
TRBV29-1,TRBJ2-1,-,-,CSILTGGRGNEQFF,TGCAGCATCCTTACGGGGGGCAGAGGCAATGAGCAGTTCTTC
TRBV9,TRBJ2-1,TRBD1,-,CASSVTGTGVAEQFF,TGTGCCAGCAGCGTGACCGGGACAGGGGTTGCTGAGCAGTTCTTC
TRBV7-2,TRBJ1-5,-,-,CASSLRADSNQPQHF,TGTGCCAGCAGCTTAAGGGCCGACAGCAATCAGCCCCAGCATTTT
TRBV28,TRBJ2-1,TRBD2,-,CASSRTSGGPYNEQFF,TGTGCCAGCAGCAGGACTAGCGGGGGTCCCTACAATGAGCAGTTCTTC
TRBV28,TRBJ1-2,-,-,CASSFTGYGYTF,TGTGCCAGCAGTTTTACAGGGTATGGCTACACCTTC
TRBV4-1,TRBJ2-3,-,-,CASSQDTVSTDTQYF,TGCGCCAGCAGCCAAGACACAGTGAGCACAGATACGCAGTATTTT
TRBV4-2,TRBJ1-6,TRBD1,-,CASTQGQVGEPLHF,TGTGCCAGCACCCAGGGACAGGTCGGGGAACCCCTCCACTTT
TRBV4-1,TRBJ2-5,-,-,CASSHGQGPRETQYF,TGCGCCAGCAGCCACGGACAAGGCCCTCGGGAGACCCAGTACTTC
TRBV2,TRBJ2-5,TRBD2,-,CASSEARSGGAATQYF,TGTGCCAGCAGTGAAGCGCGTAGCGGGGGGGCGGCGACCCAGTACTTC
TRBV2,TRBJ1-5,TRBD1,-,CASSRSGTGVNQPQHF,TGTGCCAGCAGTCGATCCGGGACAGGGGTCAATCAGCCCCAGCATTTT
TRBV6-1,TRBJ1-1,-,-,CASSLPGREAFF,TGTGCCAGCAGTCTACCGGGACGTGAAGCTTTCTTT
TRBV6-6,TRBJ2-2,TRBD1,-,CASSPGQGRTGELFF,TGTGCCAGCAGTCCAGGACAGGGTCGCACCGGGGAGCTGTTTTTT
TRBV5-4,TRBJ2-5,-,-,CASSLWVGETQYF,TGTGCCAGCAGCTTGTGGGTGGGAGAGACCCAGTACTTC
TRBV30,TRBJ2-3,TRBD2,-,CAWSPRREGPFFTDTQYF,TGTGCCTGGAGTCCCCGCCGGGAGGGTCCTTTCTTCACAGATACGCAGTATTTT
TRBV29-1,TRBJ2-5,-,-,CSVEDPWGAWGATQYF,TGCAGCGTTGAAGATCCCTGGGGGGCCTGGGGTGCGACCCAGTACTTC
TRBV2,TRBJ2-1,-,-,CASRRDRQYNEQFF,TGTGCCAGCAGGCGGGACAGACAGTACAATGAGCAGTTCTTC
TRBV6-1,TRBJ2-3,-,few,CASKADTDTQYF,TGTGCCAGCAAGGCAGATACAGATACGCAGTATTTT
TRBV7-9,TRBJ2-7,-,few,CASSFLGVDEQYF,TGTGCCAGCAGCTTCCTCGGGGTGGACGAGCAGTACTTC
TRBV7-8,TRBJ2-1,TRBD2,-,CASSLGYSGNGNEQFF,TGTGCCAGCAGCTTAGGATATAGCGGGAATGGCAATGAGCAGTTCTTC
TRBV28,TRBJ2-1,TRBD2,-,CASSFRTSGSSEQFF,TGTGCCAGCAGTTTTAGGACTAGCGGGAGTTCTGAGCAGTTCTTC
TRBV2,TRBJ2-6,-,-,CASSGGSGANVLTF,TGTGCCAGCAGTGGGGGATCTGGGGCCAACGTCCTGACTTTC
TRBV9,TRBJ1-4,-,-,CASSPDQGLYNEKLFF,TGTGCCAGCAGCCCCGACCAGGGGCTCTATAATGAAAAACTGTTTTTT
TRBV9,TRBJ2-7,TRBD2,once,CASSVGGSSRNEQYF,TGTGCCAGCAGCGTAGGCGGGAGTAGTCGTAACGAGCAGTACTTC
TRBV30,TRBJ1-1,-,-,CAWKKGGPNTEAFF,TGTGCCTGGAAAAAGGGAGGGCCGAACACTGAAGCTTTCTTT
TRBV10-3,TRBJ2-2,-,-,CAIGLFTNTGELFF,TGTGCCATCGGTCTTTTCACGAACACCGGGGAGCTGTTTTTT
TRBV18,TRBJ2-7,TRBD1,once,CASSQPGQGSYEQYF,TGTGCCAGCTCACAACCGGGACAGGGCTCCTACGAGCAGTACTTC